These T cell receptor beta chains were read from a single sample in a study of T-cell reconstitution after alpha-beta-depleted transplantation in children. Each CDR3 protein is one row after TCRdb ran MiXCR on the PCR reads. Of a few hundred thousand distinct CDR3 sequences listed, 9.7% are singletons. The source material was PBMCs from the stem cell graft donor, sampled from the stem cell graft. Receptors originate from a human donor who donated a stem cell graft to a child with SCID. Each CDR3 is given with its conserved first and last residue. The D gene is left open where the match is weak. Clone size is shown for a subset of rows, as once, few, many or a class of expanded clone.

D gene,V gene,clone size,J gene,CDR3 protein,CDR3 DNA
-,TRBV6-1,many,TRBJ1-3,CASSELSSSGNTIYF,TGTGCCAGCAGTGAGCTTTCGAGCTCTGGAAACACCATATATTTT
-,TRBV15,many,TRBJ2-5,CATSRVPHPGQETQYF,TGTGCCACCAGCAGAGTTCCCCACCCGGGTCAAGAGACCCAGTACTTC
-,TRBV7-9,many,TRBJ1-1,CASSLGTNGRLTEAFF,TGTGCCAGCAGCTTAGGGACTAACGGCAGACTAACTGAAGCTTTCTTT
TRBD2,TRBV5-1,many,TRBJ2-1,CASSRGTSGQSNEQFF,TGCGCCAGCAGCCGCGGGACTAGCGGACAATCCAATGAGCAGTTCTTC
-,TRBV5-8,many,TRBJ1-1,CASSLVPANPNTEAFF,TGTGCCAGCAGCTTGGTTCCGGCAAACCCGAACACTGAAGCTTTCTTT
-,TRBV20-1,-,TRBJ2-7,CSARGLGRPGSGLYEQYF,TGCAGTGCTAGAGGCTTGGGTCGGCCAGGGTCTGGTTTATACGAGCAGTACTTC
-,TRBV7-6,-,TRBJ1-1,CASSLNGGDNTEAFF,TGTGCCAGCAGCTTAAATGGTGGGGACAACACTGAAGCTTTCTTT
-,TRBV7-3,-,TRBJ2-1,CASSLLAGSEQFF,TGTGCCAGCAGCTTACTGGCGGGCAGTGAGCAGTTCTTC
TRBD1,TRBV10-3,many,TRBJ2-2,CAISGWTGELGGELFF,TGTGCCATCAGTGGTTGGACAGGGGAGCTCGGCGGGGAGCTGTTTTTT
TRBD1,TRBV5-1,many,TRBJ2-5,CASSSSGTGVPQETQYF,TGCGCCAGCAGCTCTTCCGGGACAGGGGTGCCTCAAGAGACCCAGTACTTC
-,TRBV20-1,many,TRBJ2-1,CSARDPRDSTYNEQFF,TGCAGTGCTAGAGATCCCCGGGACTCCACCTACAATGAGCAGTTCTTC
TRBD1,TRBV20-1,-,TRBJ1-2,CSARWDRVWDGYTF,TGCAGTGCTAGATGGGACAGGGTCTGGGATGGCTACACCTTC
-,TRBV30,many,TRBJ1-6,CAWSRDAGGNSPLHF,TGTGCCTGGTCCCGGGACGCCGGCGGGAATTCACCCCTCCACTTT
-,TRBV5-1,many,TRBJ1-4,CASSFPGSNEKLFF,TGCGCCAGCAGCTTCCCCGGGAGTAATGAAAAACTGTTTTTT
TRBD1,TRBV29-1,many,TRBJ1-1,CSVWDRDGHEAFF,TGCAGCGTGTGGGACAGGGATGGGCATGAAGCTTTCTTT
TRBD2,TRBV24-1,many,TRBJ2-3,CATSEPGGGLGTDTQYF,TGTGCCACCAGTGAGCCCGGGGGGGGGCTGGGCACAGATACGCAGTATTTT
TRBD1,TRBV12-3/TRBV12-4,many,TRBJ2-2,CAMGQSANTGELFF,TGTGCCATGGGACAGTCCGCGAACACCGGGGAGCTGTTTTTT
-,TRBV12-3/TRBV12-4,many,TRBJ1-4,CASSWSGAGEKLFF,TGTGCCAGCAGTTGGAGTGGGGCTGGGGAAAAACTGTTTTTT
TRBD1,TRBV4-3,many,TRBJ2-5,CASSQELGQGARKTQYF,TGCGCCAGCAGCCAAGAACTGGGACAGGGGGCGCGAAAGACCCAGTACTTC
-,TRBV29-1,few,TRBJ2-1,CSVEDRTGWNEQFF,TGCAGCGTTGAAGATCGTACAGGGTGGAATGAGCAGTTCTTC
-,TRBV5-1,many,TRBJ2-1,CASSPAPSTYNEQFF,TGCGCCAGCAGTCCTGCACCTTCTACCTACAATGAGCAGTTCTTC
TRBD1,TRBV5-1,-,TRBJ1-3,CASSLAGTGHGNTIYF,TGCGCCAGCAGCTTGGCCGGGACAGGGCATGGAAACACCATATATTTT
-,TRBV7-2,many,TRBJ2-3,CASSNQGLDTQYF,TGTGCCAGCAGCAACCAGGGGTTGGATACGCAGTATTTT
-,TRBV20-1,many,TRBJ2-1,CSASYGTQEYNEQFF,TGCAGTGCTTCCTACGGGACACAAGAATACAATGAGCAGTTCTTC
TRBD1,TRBV24-1,many,TRBJ2-3,CATSDPGTGATDTQYF,TGTGCCACCAGTGACCCCGGGACAGGGGCCACAGATACGCAGTATTTT
-,TRBV15,many,TRBJ1-2,CATSRDTGLTGYGYTF,TGTGCCACCAGCAGAGACACAGGCCTTACGGGCTATGGCTACACCTTC
-,TRBV6-2/TRBV6-3,-,TRBJ1-2,CASSYLPGTHYGYTF,TGTGCCAGCAGTTACTTGCCCGGGACGCACTATGGCTACACCTTC
-,TRBV25-1,-,TRBJ2-3,CASTAQGPDTQYF,TGTGCCAGCACCGCTCAGGGACCAGATACGCAGTATTTT
-,TRBV7-2,many,TRBJ2-5,CASSARAGPQETQYF,TGTGCCAGCAGCGCCCGGGCGGGACCCCAAGAGACCCAGTACTTC
-,TRBV5-1,-,TRBJ2-7,CASSDRGRSLYEQYF,TGCGCCAGCAGCGACCGGGGCCGTAGTTTGTACGAGCAGTACTTC
-,TRBV11-2,many,TRBJ2-7,CASRRNYEQYF,TGTGCCAGCAGGAGGAACTACGAGCAGTACTTC
-,TRBV5-6,-,TRBJ2-5,CASSPAPREPETQYF,TGTGCCAGCAGCCCCGCGCCCAGGGAACCAGAGACCCAGTACTTC
TRBD2,TRBV27,-,TRBJ2-2,CASSSRGSRGLAGRTNTGELFF,TGTGCCAGCAGTTCCCGGGGGAGTAGGGGACTAGCGGGGAGAACGAACACCGGGGAGCTGTTTTTT
-,TRBV5-7,many,TRBJ2-5,CASSLAQQETQYF,TGTGCCAGCAGCTTGGCACAGCAAGAGACCCAGTACTTC
TRBD2,TRBV6-1,many,TRBJ2-1,CASTLAGGPYNEQFF,TGTGCCAGCACTCTAGCGGGGGGCCCCTACAATGAGCAGTTCTTC
-,TRBV3-1,many,TRBJ2-2,CASSQGLMQVYTNTGELFF,TGTGCCAGCAGCCAAGGACTCATGCAGGTCTACACGAACACCGGGGAGCTGTTTTTT
-,TRBV7-2,-,TRBJ1-5,CASSSGTRGYQPQHF,TGTGCCAGCAGCTCGGGGACACGTGGTTATCAGCCCCAGCATTTT
TRBD1,TRBV5-1,many,TRBJ2-2,CASSSSLGQGRVTGELFF,TGCGCCAGCAGCTCGAGCCTGGGACAGGGTCGGGTCACCGGGGAGCTGTTTTTT
-,TRBV7-6,many,TRBJ2-3,CASSLGASADTQYF,TGTGCCAGCAGCTTAGGGGCTAGCGCAGATACGCAGTATTTT
TRBD1,TRBV5-1,many,TRBJ2-2,CASRRGQGAGTGELFF,TGCGCCAGCAGGCGAGGACAGGGGGCGGGCACCGGGGAGCTGTTTTTT
-,TRBV15,many,TRBJ1-4,CATSRVPGGQATNEKLFF,TGTGCCACCAGCAGAGTCCCGGGGGGCCAGGCAACTAATGAAAAACTGTTTTTT
-,TRBV12-3/TRBV12-4,many,TRBJ1-5,CASSSSGPVGQPQHF,TGTGCCAGCAGTTCTAGCGGGCCAGTGGGTCAGCCCCAGCATTTT
TRBD1,TRBV7-8,many,TRBJ2-3,CASSYRGIADTQYF,TGTGCCAGCAGCTACAGGGGCATCGCAGATACGCAGTATTTT
-,TRBV27,few,TRBJ2-6,CASTQYSGANVLTF,TGTGCCAGCACTCAGTACTCTGGGGCCAACGTCCTGACTTTC
TRBD1,TRBV5-1,many,TRBJ1-2,CASSSRQGGDSGYTF,TGCGCCAGCAGCTCACGACAGGGGGGTGATAGTGGCTACACCTTC
-,TRBV7-2,many,TRBJ2-7,CASSPSWTSYEQYF,TGTGCCAGCAGCCCGTCATGGACGTCCTACGAGCAGTACTTC
-,TRBV14,few,TRBJ2-5,CASSKVPRAGALLTQYF,TGTGCCAGCAGCAAAGTCCCACGGGCGGGGGCCTTACTGACCCAGTACTTC
-,TRBV24-1,many,TRBJ2-6,CATSGSSGANVLTF,TGTGCCACCAGTGGCAGCTCTGGGGCCAACGTCCTGACTTTC
TRBD1,TRBV20-1,many,TRBJ1-5,CSARDKGATGNQPQHF,TGCAGTGCTAGAGATAAGGGGGCAACGGGCAATCAGCCCCAGCATTTT
-,TRBV3-1,few,TRBJ2-1,CASSQWAGFPGNEQFF,TGTGCCAGCAGCCAATGGGCCGGGTTCCCGGGCAATGAGCAGTTCTTC